The 4 T cell receptor beta chains below come from one sample, sequenced in a study of shared clonotypes between healthy human individuals. Sequenced by immunoSEQ multiplex PCR; TCRdb stores in-frame clones only, minus some. Of around 180,000 clones listed, 90% to 95% are singletons. Sequencing was performed on naive CD4+ T cells sorted from blood. Noted subset: CD45RA+ positively selected. The receptors shown here come from a woman aged 25-40 years in good health.

The chain is built from TRBV29-1 and TRBJ2-2; D is uncertain. V lost 1 base and J 4 bases, leaving 10 bases between the germline ends. The CDR3 totals 14 residues. Per the germline V gene, CDR1 is SQVTM and CDR2 is ANQGSEA. The CDR3 sequence is CSVEVVKGTGELFF. In DNA form, the CDR3 reads TGCAGCGTTGAAGTGGTTAAGGGCACCGGGGAGCTGTTTTTT.

The rearrangement uses TRBV7-2 and TRBJ2-7, with TRBD2 matching over 8 bases. Losses at the gene ends were 1 base for V and 0 bases for J; bases not matched to a gene: 5. Germline loops: CDR1 SGHTA, CDR2 FQGNSA. The CDR3 covers 16 residues. The CDR3 region has the DNA TGTGCCAGCAGCTTAGGTCAAGCGGGAGCCTCCTACGAGCAGTACTTC. Its translation: CASSLGQAGASYEQYF.

This clone appeared once. The CDR3 loop is CASSLIPGTGGFNEQFF. The CDR3 coding sequence is TGTGCCAGCAGCCTCATTCCCGGGACAGGGGGCTTCAATGAGCAGTTCTTC. The V call is TRBV7-3, the J call TRBJ2-1, with TRBD1 identical over 12 bases. Germline trimming cut 5 bases from V and 6 bases from J; bases unmatched to any gene: 11. Germline CDR1 is SGHTA and CDR2 is FQGTGA. The CDR3 sequence is 17 residues long.

V gene TRBV7-9 combines with J gene TRBJ2-5; 11 bases align to TRBD2. The J call is doubtful: the DNA matches TRBJ2-7 better. The length of the CDR3 is 15 residues. Looked up from germline, CDR1 is SEHNR and CDR2 is FQNEAQ (reference sequence). The CDR3 DNA is TGTGCCAGCAGCTTAAGGACTAGCGGGCGTTACGAGCAGTACTTC. Translating gives CASSLRTSGRYEQYF.